This record looks at one T cell receptor (beta chain) sequence and its context. The data are from a study of blood T cell repertoires in COVID-19. Study in general: Samples representing acute and convalescent COVID-19 were sourced from the United States, Italy and Spain. T cells, B-cell-depleted T cells, or PBMCs supplied cDNA or gDNA.

Authors' methods: Amplification from reference gene primers served as the basis for estimated nucleated cell counts. The method was immunoSEQ multiplex PCR; TCRdb's version includes in-frame clones alone and lacks a portion of them. V and J calls and clone size come straight from that table; D and trimming were deduced from the DNA. Here the sample spans 75,000 to 80,000 clones, under 95% being singletons. V dropped 1 base and J dropped 3; count of bases not matched to a gene: 2. Germline CDR1 and CDR2: LGHDT and YNNKEL (reference sequence). The CDR3 is made up of 14 amino acids. The chain uses TRBV3-1 (or the pseudogene TRBV3-2) and TRBJ2-7; 8 bases are shared with TRBD1. Sequences were obtained from peripheral blood. This TCR was recovered from a human donor in a cohort sampled during active COVID-19. The CDR3 DNA follows: TGTGCCAGCAGCCAAGGGACAGGGCGCTACGAGCAGTACTTC. It encodes CASSQGTGRYEQYF.